This T cell receptor (beta chain) stems from a study of human T cells and chemical hapten exposure (dated by TCRdb to about 2021). With regard to the full study: For sensitization, 2% DPC in acetone was applied to an approximately 2 cm by approximately 2 cm area of upper inner arm skin. Throughout the roughly 24-week study period, patients were also given weekly therapeutic DPC doses on the scalp. Patch tests used Finn chambers with 0.01% DPC on the upper back, scored after 6 days by International Contact Dermatitis Research Group standards. The mostly female patient cohort included alopecia areata with under or over 50% scalp involvement, alopecia totalis and alopecia universalis. Libraries were pooled for sequencing, and variation in per-sample TCR yields was attributed mainly to small differences in library volumes within the pool. This study followed changes in the peripheral blood TCR repertoire in vivo during primary and secondary sensitization of alopecia patients to the hapten diphenylcyclopropenone (DPC). Blood was sampled from patients pre-sensitization (week 0) and at 2, 6 and about 24 weeks after DPC sensitization. Twenty-nine alopecia patients provided blood for TCR sequencing at one to four time points (pre-sensitization, 2, 6 and 24 weeks). General findings and caveats noted by the study authors: After repeated subsampling, the strength of the expansion versus patch-test correlation and the threshold at which it became significant changed. The number of TCRs above 1 in 1000 frequency did not change with DPC sensitization; there was no evidence of global repertoire structure alterations. Significantly more large CDR3 similarity clusters were formed by expanded TCRs than by pre-sensitization or healthy control sets, consistent with antigen-driven responses. Patch test score was positively correlated with the number of PT1 expanded TCRs, with significance at thresholds 8, 16 and 32 but not at 4. Because every patient had alopecia, a presumed autoimmune disease, the patients' immune response might differ from that of healthy individuals.

The sample's time point label, in plain terms: patch test 3, about 24 weeks after DPC sensitization. Interpreted using the paper, the treatment or condition label stands for: therapeutic diphenylcyclopropenone sensitization with weekly scalp DPC. At each patch-test visit, blood was drawn before the patch test was applied. Patients were considered eligible if aged 18 to 70, diagnosed with alopecia and deemed suitable for DPC therapy, and patients were excluded if pregnant. Total RNA was extracted from unfractionated whole blood that had been collected in Tempus Blood RNA tubes. Library preparation was by RACE. TCRdb lists the instrument as NextSeq 500. Library preparation attached unique molecular identifiers to individual cDNA molecules for quantitative, reproducible TCR counting. From each blood RNA sample, both TCR alpha and TCR beta chains were sequenced. The authors processed their data as follows. The median number of TCRs per sample was approximately 98,000, ranging from roughly 23,224 to 690,600. The Decombinator software suite was used to annotate the V, J and CDR3 of the TCR reads. Every sample was subsampled to the same number of TCRs (28,000) for the PS versus PT1 abundance plots. TCRs were defined as expanded if absent before sensitization and observed at least eight times at the 2-week time point. TCRdb handled the public reads itself, with Q25 trimming in fastp and clone calling in MiXCR, and kept productive beta chains. Rows matching on CDR3 protein sequence are summarized as one entry with the most common DNA and genes. TCRdb's processing, not the authors', yielded these V and J calls. The sample has roughly 150,000 distinct CDR3 sequences on record, roughly a quarter of them singletons. 2.1% of the sample belongs to the ten largest clones.

This clonotype occurred many times. Its target antigen remains unknown. Base qualities are not provided; no much larger clone lies one nucleotide away. The CDR3, from cysteine to phenylalanine, totals 11 residues. Solely the CDR3 DNA is kept, with 33 bases framed from the first base. According to the germline V gene, CDR1 reads SQVTM and CDR2 reads ANQGSEA. V and J lose 6 bases and 0 bases, and a span of 6 bases separates them. The rearrangement combines TRBV29-1 with TRBJ2-7, with TRBD1 tentatively as D gene (5 bases match). This sample comprised whole blood, obtained in connection with sensitization to the hapten diphenylcyclopropenone (DPC). The source is a woman aged 18-29 years with alopecia areata. Some clones in this sample may be carry-over from other donors' samples. The DNA sequence follows: TGCAGCGTAGGGGACTCCTACGAGCAGTACTTC. This yields the protein CSVGDSYEQYF.